The 30 T cell receptor beta chains below all came from one sample that was sequenced in a study of T cell repertoires in cytomegalovirus infection (dated 2019 in TCRdb). Sequencing used an Illumina HiSeq 1500. Clones were called with MiXCR by TCRdb after fastp trimmed the public reads at Q25, and only in-frame beta chains were retained. Entries that share a CDR3 protein sequence are merged under the most common genes and DNA. The sample has more than 650,000 distinct CDR3 sequences on record, about a third of them singletons. The ten largest clones capture about 2.8% of the sample. Sequenced material: PBMCs. The receptors were gathered from a human donor in good health (CMV status not recorded). Some clones in this sample may be carry-over from other donors' samples.

The sample holds a few counts of this clonotype. The J gene is TRBJ2-3, the V gene TRBV10-3; D gene ambiguous. V lost 2 bases, J lost 6 bases, and 15 bases lay in between. The CDR3 runs to 15 residues. In germline, CDR1 is ENHRY, CDR2 SYGVKD. CDR3: CAISEGKAREDTQYF. As DNA, the CDR3 is TGTGCCATCAGTGAGGGGAAGGCTCGAGAGGATACGCAGTATTTT.

This clonotype was counted a single time. The chain uses TRBV20-1 and TRBJ1-5, with D perhaps matching TRBD1 (5 bases). Germline V lookup: CDR1 DFQATT, CDR2 SNEGSKA (reference sequence). V was clipped by 2 bases and J by 3 bases, with 8 bases between them. The CDR3 sequence is 13 residues long. In nucleotides, the CDR3 is TGCAGTGCTAGAAGCAGGGACAATCAGCCCCAGCATTTT. Translating it yields CSARSRDNQPQHF.

The rearrangement joins TRBV6-2 or TRBV6-3 to TRBJ2-1; no clear D gene. With 0 bases removed from V and 1 base from J, the gap between germline ends came to 7 bases. From germline, CDR1 is MNHEY and CDR2 SVGEGT. This CDR3 region has 15 residues. CDR3 DNA: TGTGCCAGCAGTTACTCGGGCGTGTCCTACAATGAGCAGTTCTTC. Amino acid sequence: CASSYSGVSYNEQFF.

The rearrangement joins TRBV10-3 to TRBJ2-3; 11 bases are a match to TRBD2. Germline values: CDR1 ENHRY, CDR2 SYGVKD. V gave up 4 bases and J gave up 4 bases; unmatched junction bases: 13. The CDR3 contains 18 residues. CDR3 protein: CAISASVGVAGGADTQYF. As DNA, the CDR3 is TGTGCCATCAGTGCCTCGGTTGGGGTAGCGGGGGGGGCAGATACGCAGTATTTT.

The V and J genes are TRBV6-1 and TRBJ2-7, with no clear D. V was cut by 3 bases and J by 5 bases, with 8 bases left in between. Per the germline V gene, CDR1 is MNHNS and CDR2 is SASEGT. This CDR3 is 12 amino acids long. The DNA for the CDR3 is TGTGCCAGCAGTGAGCTGGGCCACGAGCAGTACTTC. Protein: CASSELGHEQYF.

This clonotype showed up many times. The rearrangement joins TRBV7-3 to TRBJ1-1, with D unresolved. The CDR3 length is 14 residues. Germline V gene data show CDR1 as SGHTA and CDR2 as FQGTGA. The V gene lost 0 bases and the J gene lost 1 base, with 6 bases spanning the gap. The CDR3 coding sequence is TGTGCCAGCAGCTTAACGGGCAAGAACACTGAAGCTTTCTTT. It is translated as CASSLTGKNTEAFF.

This clonotype was seen many times. V usage is TRBV28 and J usage is TRBJ2-1, with D possibly being TRBD2 (5 bases). This CDR3 contains 17 residues. V was cut by 0 bases and J by 3 bases, with 15 bases left in between. Per the germline V gene, CDR1 is MDHEN and CDR2 is SYDVKM. The CDR3: CASSLWPGIGRYNEQFF. DNA for the CDR3: TGTGCCAGCAGTTTATGGCCCGGGATCGGCCGCTACAATGAGCAGTTCTTC.

The genes are TRBV20-1 and TRBJ1-6, with a tentative D call TRBD1 (5 bases). The ends were cut back, 6 bases at V and 3 bases at J, with 15 bases in the middle. CDR3 length: 15 residues. CDR1 and CDR2 from the germline V gene are DFQATT and SNEGSKA (reference sequence). CDR3 sequence (DNA): TGCAGTGCCGAAGATCAGGGTTACTATAATTCACCCCTCCACTTT. Translation gives CSAEDQGYYNSPLHF.

The chain links TRBV11-3 to TRBJ2-5, with TRBD1 as a possible D gene (6 bases). Trimming removed 5 bases from V and 4 bases from J, with 20 bases in between. The CDR3 covers 16 residues. The germline V gene encodes CDR1 SGHNT and CDR2 YENEEA. The CDR3: CASSQVDLGGRETQYF. The DNA for the CDR3 is TGTGCCAGCAGCCAGGTGGACCTAGGGGGAAGAGAGACCCAGTACTTC.

This rearrangement joins TRBV6-5 to TRBJ2-5; no clear D. Trimming took off 2 bases at V and 4 bases at J, with 14 bases between the two ends. Germline CDR1 is MNHEY and CDR2 is SVGAGI. This CDR3 comprises 15 residues. CDR3 loop: CASSYDVLGIETQYF. CDR3 in DNA: TGTGCCAGCAGTTACGATGTGCTGGGGATAGAGACCCAGTACTTC.

The CDR3 sequence is CASSMQDRLNQPQHF. CDR3 bases: TGTGCCAGTAGTATGCAGGACAGACTCAATCAGCCCCAGCATTTT. This chain connects TRBV19 to TRBJ1-5, with a tentative D call TRBD1 (6 bases). V lost 3 bases, J lost 3 bases, and 12 bases lay in between. The CDR3 is 15 amino acids. Germline CDR1 is LNHDA and CDR2 is SQIVND (reference sequence).

This chain uses TRBV7-9 with TRBJ1-1; 8 nucleotides match TRBD1. Germline trimming cut 5 bases from V and 6 bases from J; bases unmatched to any gene: 5. The germline V gene has CDR1 SEHNR and CDR2 FQNEAQ (reference sequence). This CDR3 is 13 amino acids long. The CDR3 coding sequence is TGTGCCAGCAGCCAGACAGGGGACGCTGAAGCTTTCTTT. It encodes CASSQTGDAEAFF.

This clonotype was seen a handful of times. The V call is TRBV30, the J call TRBJ2-7; perhaps TRBD1 as D (5 bases). Trimming removed 0 bases from V and 2 bases from J, with 14 bases in between. The CDR3 covers 15 residues. CDR1 and CDR2 (germline): GTSNPN, SVGIG (reference sequence). In nucleotides, the CDR3 is TGTGCCTGGAGTGTAGGGCAGGGTGTCGCCTACGAGCAGTACTTC. Encoded protein: CAWSVGQGVAYEQYF.

This rearrangement joins TRBV7-2 to TRBJ2-7, with D possibly TRBD2 on 5 matching bases. CDR3 size: 12 residues. Germline loops: CDR1 SGHTA, CDR2 FQGNSA. V lost 4 bases to trimming and J lost 7 bases, with 11 bases between them. DNA of the CDR3: TGTGCCAGCAGCTCTAGCAAGTCTGAGCAGTACTTC. It encodes CASSSSKSEQYF.

This clonotype has only a few counts. The gene calls are TRBV6-6 and TRBJ2-2; no clear D. V lost 2 bases to trimming and J lost 1 base, with 8 bases between them. The CDR3 has 15 residues. Germline V gene lookup returns CDR1 MNHNY and CDR2 SVGAGI (reference sequence). The CDR3 here is CASSYGRGNTGELFF. The DNA for the CDR3 is TGTGCCAGCAGTTACGGGCGCGGGAACACCGGGGAGCTGTTTTTT.

The sample holds many counts of this clonotype. This rearrangement joins TRBV7-2 to TRBJ1-5; D is unclear. V lost 5 bases to trimming and J lost 5 bases, with 10 bases between them. The CDR3 covers 13 residues. Germline CDR1 SGHTA, CDR2 FQGNSA. Here the CDR3 reads CASSPVAHQPQHF. The CDR3 DNA follows: TGTGCCAGCAGCCCCGTGGCCCATCAGCCCCAGCATTTT.

This clonotype was seen a few times. The chain carries TRBV15 and TRBJ1-2; 10 bases are a match to TRBD1. V gave up 4 bases and J gave up 1 base; unmatched junction bases: 6. This CDR3 region has 16 residues. CDR1 is LNHNV, CDR2 YYDKDF, per germline (reference sequence). The CDR3 DNA reads TGTGCCACCAGCATGGACAGGGGGGGGTTTAACTATGGCTACACCTTC. Translating it yields CATSMDRGGFNYGYTF.

V usage is TRBV15 and J usage is TRBJ2-7, with unresolved D. The V end lost 0 bases, the J end lost 4 bases, and 4 bases lay between the germline ends. Germline CDR1 and CDR2: LNHNV and YYDKDF (reference sequence). CDR3 length: 12 residues. CDR3: CATSRDGYEQYF. CDR3 bases: TGTGCCACCAGCAGAGATGGGTACGAGCAGTACTTC.

The chain joins TRBV30 to TRBJ1-5, with 11 bases identical to TRBD1. Germline loops: CDR1 GTSNPN, CDR2 SVGIG (reference sequence). V gave up 0 bases and J gave up 1 base; unmatched junction bases: 8. This CDR3 is built from 18 residues. The CDR3 DNA sequence: TGTGCCTGGAGTGTGGGCCGGGACAGGGGGGTGAGCAATCAGCCCCAGCATTTT. Translating gives CAWSVGRDRGVSNQPQHF.

The rearrangement joins TRBV6-6 to TRBJ1-3, with TRBD1 identical over 8 bases. Germline CDR1 and CDR2: MNHNY and SVGAGI (reference sequence). CDR3 length equals 17 residues. Trimming took 7 bases from V and 2 from J; bases not matched to a gene: 13. CDR3 in DNA: TGTGCCAGCACCCCTGGGCAGGGGGCGTTGGCTGGAAACACCATATATTTT. Protein: CASTPGQGALAGNTIYF.

V is TRBV19 and J is TRBJ2-7, with TRBD2 matching over 13 bases. Per germline, CDR1 LNHDA and CDR2 SQIVND (reference sequence). The trim removed 6 bases at V and 9 bases at J, leaving 17 bases unmatched. The CDR3 extends over 17 amino acids. CDR3 residues: CASSASSTSGRPAAQYF. The CDR3 region has the DNA TGTGCCAGTAGCGCCTCTTCGACTAGCGGGAGGCCCGCGGCGCAGTACTTC.

The chain uses TRBV19 and TRBJ2-1; a weak D match, TRBD2 (7 bases). Germline V lookup: CDR1 LNHDA, CDR2 SQIVND (reference sequence). This CDR3 is 16 amino acids long. The V end was cut by 5 bases, the J end by 3 bases, with 17 bases between. The CDR3 region is CASSWGASGLYNEQFF. The CDR3 DNA follows: TGTGCCAGTAGTTGGGGGGCTAGCGGCCTCTACAATGAGCAGTTCTTC.

This chain joins TRBV29-1 and TRBJ2-5; 8 positions match TRBD1. Germline V gene lookup returns CDR1 SQVTM and CDR2 ANQGSEA. This CDR3 region has 15 residues. V was clipped by 6 bases and J by 0 bases; unmatched bases: 9. The CDR3 DNA reads as TGCAGCGTAAGCAGGGGGCCTAACCACCAAGAGACCCAGTACTTC. This sequence encodes CSVSRGPNHQETQYF.

This clonotype has just a few counts. The CDR3 loop is CASSYQQGRTEAFF. CDR3 DNA sequence: TGTGCCAGCAGCTATCAACAGGGACGGACTGAAGCTTTCTTT. V is TRBV7-9 and J is TRBJ1-1; D may be TRBD1 (6 bases). Trimming shortened V by 4 bases and J by 5 bases, and 14 bases separated the two germline ends. CDR1 and CDR2 from the germline V gene are SEHNR and FQNEAQ (reference sequence). This CDR3 has 14 amino acids.

This CDR3 reads CASSLASGRTYNEQFF. CDR3 coding DNA: TGTGCCAGCAGCTTGGCTAGCGGGAGGACATACAATGAGCAGTTCTTC. The chain uses TRBV5-4 and TRBJ2-1; 11 nucleotides match TRBD2. With 0 bases clipped from V and 4 bases from J, the junction kept 3 bases outside the gene matches. Per the germline V gene, CDR1 is SGHNT and CDR2 is YYREEE (reference sequence). The CDR3 runs 16 residues.

Regarding this clonotype: Relative to the germline gene, one junction end is altered; a read error may explain this. The chain has TRBV7-9 and TRBJ2-5; no firm D call. The CDR3 covers 12 residues. CDR1 and CDR2 from the germline V gene are SEHNR and FQNEAQ (reference sequence). This chain's CDR3 is CASSAPGRNQYF. CDR3 bases: TGTGCTAGCAGCGCGCCGGGTCGGAACCAGTACTTC.

In this sample, this clonotype turned up a few times. This chain connects TRBV14 to TRBJ2-7, with D unresolved. The germline CDR1 and CDR2 sequences are SGHDN and FVKESK. This CDR3 region has 14 residues. The V end was cut by 0 bases, the J end by 4 bases, with 10 bases between. This chain's CDR3 is CASSQEMGPYEQYF. The DNA of the CDR3 is TGTGCCAGCAGCCAAGAAATGGGTCCTTACGAGCAGTACTTC.

The V call is TRBV7-2, the J call TRBJ2-3; D may match TRBD1 or TRBD2 (5 bases each). CDR3 length: 16 residues. Germline CDR1 and CDR2: SGHTA and FQGNSA. The V and J ends lost 6 bases and 2 bases respectively, with 18 bases between them. Here the CDR3 reads CASRRAGTAHTDTQYF. The CDR3 region has the DNA TGTGCCAGCAGACGAGCCGGGACCGCTCACACAGATACGCAGTATTTT.

J is TRBJ2-4 and V is TRBV19; maybe TRBD2 (6 bases). Trimming cost V 4 bases and J 0 bases, with 13 bases left between them. CDR1 is LNHDA and CDR2 is SQIVND in the germline V gene (reference sequence). This CDR3 region has 16 residues. CDR3 amino acids: CASSTGDGLAKNIQYF. CDR3 bases: TGTGCCAGTAGTACGGGGGACGGACTAGCCAAAAACATTCAGTACTTC. The whole variable domain, remainder taken from reference TRBV19 and TRBJ2-4, is DGGITQSPKYLFRKEGQNVTLSCEQNLNHDAMYWYRQDPGQGLRLIYYSQIVNDFQKGDIAEGYSVSREKKESFPLTVTSAQKNPTAFYLCASSTGDGLAKNIQYFGAGTRLSVL.

The rearrangement joins TRBV25-1 to TRBJ2-1; 10 bases fit TRBD2. The CDR3 contains 13 residues. CDR1 and CDR2 (germline): MGHDK, SYGVNS. V lost 5 bases and J lost 9; bases outside the gene matches: 4. The CDR3 sequence: CASSLAGAFEQFF. The CDR3 nucleotides read TGTGCCAGCAGTCTAGCGGGGGCTTTTGAGCAGTTCTTC.